This entry concerns a single TCR beta chain. This specimen belongs to a study of T cell changes during pregnancy in multiple sclerosis. Generated by immunoSEQ multiplex PCR, the TCRdb table keeps only in-frame clones and is missing some. The table shows about 51,000 clones, with around 93% occurring only once. Germline V gene sequence: CDR1 MNHNY, CDR2 SVGAGI (reference sequence). This CDR3 has 13 amino acids. V was pared by 6 bases and J by 8 bases, with 14 bases between. The sequence was collected from a female donor with multiple sclerosis, enrolled in a pregnancy study. This chain joins TRBV6-6 and TRBJ2-1; weak D call: TRBD2 (6 bases). The sample consisted of peripheral blood, taken in the second trimester of pregnancy. The CDR3 loop reads CASRGGGRDEQFF. The CDR3 region has the DNA TGTGCCAGCAGGGGGGGAGGCCGTGATGAGCAGTTCTTC.